This TCR beta chain was sequenced in a study of shared clonotypes between healthy human individuals. This CDR3 is 14 amino acids long. Trimming took off 5 bases at V and 5 bases at J, with 13 bases between the two ends. Germline lookup yields CDR1 MDHEN and CDR2 SYDVKM. Authors' processing steps: Filtering differed, since immunoSEQ gave only junction sequences and no quality scores. The method was immunoSEQ multiplex PCR; TCRdb's version includes in-frame clones alone and lacks a portion of them. The V and J calls and clone size come from that table; D and trimming were worked out from the DNA. The sample has about 490,000 clones; around three quarters are singletons. This clone was seen only once.

The sample taken for sequencing was PBMCs. This receptor was taken from a woman aged 40 to 55 in good health. Some clones in this sample may be carry-over from other donors' samples. The chain employs TRBV28 and TRBJ2-1, with a weak D call TRBD2 (6 bases). CDR3 in amino acids: CASSRIGGNNEQFF. DNA of the CDR3: TGTGCCAGCAGTCGAATAGGAGGGAACAATGAGCAGTTCTTC.